One sample yielded the 28 T cell receptor beta chains listed below, sequenced in a study of blood T cell repertoires in COVID-19. Profiling relied on immunoSEQ multiplex PCR, and the TCRdb table lists in-frame clones only, not all of them. Counted here are hundreds of thousands of clones, roughly 80% occurring once; the ten biggest clones make up around 2.5%. Specimen: peripheral blood. Every receptor here comes from a woman aged 70 to 79 with active or convalescent COVID-19.

The genes are TRBV3-1 (or the pseudogene TRBV3-2) and TRBJ2-3, with TRBD1 matching 8 bases. The germline gives CDR1 LGHDT, CDR2 YNNKEL (reference sequence). The CDR3 runs to 16 residues. Germline trimming cut 5 bases from V and 1 base from J; bases unmatched to any gene: 8. Here the CDR3 reads CASSYPGGGGTDTQYF. The CDR3, as DNA: TGTGCCAGCAGCTACCCAGGGGGCGGGGGCACAGATACGCAGTATTTT.

V gene TRBV9 combines with J gene TRBJ2-3; 8 positions agree with TRBD1. Germline CDR1 reads SGDLS; CDR2 reads YYNGEE. Trimming took 3 bases from V and 2 from J; bases not matched to a gene: 5. The CDR3 sequence is 15 residues long. The CDR3 coding sequence is TGTGCCAGCAGCGCCGGACAGGGAATCACAGATACGCAGTATTTT. Its translation is CASSAGQGITDTQYF.

The chain recombines TRBV6-5 with TRBJ1-5; possible D gene TRBD1, 6 bases. V lost 6 bases and J 3 bases, leaving 12 bases between the germline ends. In germline, CDR1 is MNHEY, CDR2 SVGAGI. The CDR3 extends over 14 amino acids. In DNA, the CDR3 is TGTGCCAGCAGACCTGGACAGCTCAATCAGCCCCAGCATTTT. This encodes CASRPGQLNQPQHF.

The J gene is TRBJ1-2, the V gene TRBV7-9; no clear D gene. CDR3 size: 11 residues. The germline V gene has CDR1 SEHNR and CDR2 FQNEAQ (reference sequence). Trimming took off 10 bases at V and 9 bases at J, with 15 bases between the two ends. CDR3 in amino acids: CATERSMSYTF. The CDR3 DNA reads as TGTGCCACCGAACGGTCTATGAGCTACACCTTC.

The chain carries TRBV12-3 or TRBV12-4 and TRBJ1-4; D is ambiguous. V was shortened by 3 bases and J by 7 bases, with 6 bases between the two germline ends. This CDR3 region has 12 residues. CDR3 amino acids: CASSFGLEKLFF. The CDR3, as DNA: TGTGCCAGCAGTTTTGGGCTTGAAAAACTGTTTTTT.

The rearrangement uses TRBV11-3 and TRBJ2-5, with TRBD2 identical over 10 bases. Germline values: CDR1 SGHNT, CDR2 YENEEA. This CDR3 is built from 14 residues. V was pared by 5 bases and J by 1 base, with 1 base of the junction left unmatched. In DNA, the CDR3 is TGTGCCAGCAGCCGGACTAGCGGCCAAGAGACCCAGTACTTC. Protein sequence: CASSRTSGQETQYF.

This clone was counted a single time. The chain carries TRBV30 and TRBJ2-3, with D hard to call. The germline V gene encodes CDR1 GTSNPN and CDR2 SVGIG (reference sequence). The CDR3 runs 11 residues. The germline V and J ends were trimmed by 4 bases and 8 bases, with 10 bases remaining between them. CDR3 region: CAWTLPGTQYF. CDR3 nucleotide sequence: TGTGCCTGGACGCTGCCGGGTACGCAGTATTTT.

This clone was counted a few times. The chain joins TRBV6-6 to TRBJ2-7; D remains ambiguous. Germline V CDR1 and CDR2: MNHNY, SVGAGI (reference sequence). This CDR3 spans 14 amino acids. Trimming cost V 0 bases and J 3 bases, with 9 bases left between them. CDR3 sequence reads: CASSYSRHHYEQYF. In DNA form, the CDR3 reads TGTGCCAGCAGTTACTCGAGGCACCACTACGAGCAGTACTTC.

The chain has TRBV5-1 and TRBJ2-7, with 7 bases that match TRBD1. The CDR3 length is 14 residues. V lost 0 bases, J lost 3 bases, and 3 bases stayed unmatched. The germline V gene has CDR1 SGHRS and CDR2 YFSETQ. Written as DNA, the CDR3 is TGCGCCAGCAGCTTGGCCGGGACAGACTACGAGCAGTACTTC. It yields the protein CASSLAGTDYEQYF. The complete variable domain, with remaining parts taken from reference TRBV5-1 and TRBJ2-7, reads KAGVTQTPRYLIKTRGQQVTLSCSPISGHRSVSWYQQTPGQGLQFLFEYFSETQRNKGNFPGRFSGRQFSNSRSEMNVSTLELGDSALYLCASSLAGTDYEQYFGPGTRLTVT.

The chain uses TRBV3-1 (or the pseudogene TRBV3-2) and TRBJ2-7; possibly TRBD2 for D (7 bases). The CDR3 runs to 17 residues. Germline V gives CDR1 LGHDT, CDR2 YNNKEL (reference sequence). V gave up 4 bases and J gave up 0 bases, with 19 bases separating them. The CDR3 is CASSPVRGAAFSYEQYF. In DNA, the CDR3 is TGTGCCAGCAGCCCGGTACGGGGGGCGGCTTTCTCCTACGAGCAGTACTTC.

The chain has TRBV5-1 and TRBJ2-1, with D unresolved. From germline, CDR1 is SGHRS and CDR2 YFSETQ. Trimming cost V 5 bases and J 9 bases, with 15 bases left between them. CDR3 length equals 13 residues. DNA of the CDR3: TGCGCCAGCAGTCGGCTAGTAGAGCGTGAGCAGTTCTTC. Translation: CASSRLVEREQFF.

This clone has a handful of counts. The chain couples TRBV7-3 to TRBJ2-2; D remains unclear. V shed 5 bases and J shed 6 bases, with 10 bases lying between them. This CDR3 has 13 amino acids. From germline, CDR1 is SGHTA and CDR2 FQGTGA. The CDR3 loop is CASSLTAAGELFF. The CDR3 bases are TGTGCCAGCAGCCTCACCGCGGCCGGGGAGCTGTTTTTT.

This chain uses TRBV7-3 with TRBJ2-5, with D unresolved. The CDR3 is 14 residues long. The germline V gene encodes CDR1 SGHTA and CDR2 FQGTGA. Between the trimmed V and J ends, which lost 1 base and 5 bases, there was a span of 11 bases. CDR3 amino acids: CASSLMGSRETQYF. CDR3 nucleotide sequence: TGTGCCAGCAGCTTAATGGGCAGCCGGGAGACCCAGTACTTC.

J is TRBJ2-7 and V is TRBV29-1, with TRBD1 matching 9 bases. Germline lookup yields CDR1 SQVTM and CDR2 ANQGSEA. The length of the CDR3 is 11 residues. V shed 7 bases and J 5 bases; nucleotides not matched to a gene: 3. CDR3 amino acids: CSAWTGDEQYF. In DNA form, the CDR3 reads TGCAGCGCTTGGACAGGGGACGAGCAGTACTTC.

CDR3 DNA sequence: TGCGCCAGCAGCCACCATCCGACAGGGGGCAGGGGGAGAGGCTACACCTTC. Its translation: CASSHHPTGGRGRGYTF. J is TRBJ1-2 and V is TRBV4-1; 10 bases agree with TRBD1. The germline CDR1 and CDR2 sequences are MGHRA and YSYEKL. J was trimmed by 8 bases and V by 3 bases; bases with no gene match: 15. The CDR3 is 17 amino acids.

The chain has TRBV18 and TRBJ1-4; D call uncertain. Germline V gene lookup returns CDR1 KGHSH and CDR2 LQKENI. The germline V and J ends were trimmed by 1 base and 5 bases, with 8 bases remaining between them. The CDR3 is 14 residues long. CDR3 loop: CASSPRTVNEKLFF. The DNA of the CDR3 is TGTGCCAGCTCACCACGAACAGTAAATGAAAAACTGTTTTTT.

This clone was recorded once. The rearrangement uses TRBV5-6 and TRBJ1-1; D not resolved. The V gene's germline CDR1 is SGHDT and CDR2 YYEEEE. The CDR3 runs to 13 residues. V lost 1 base to trimming and J lost 3 bases, with 7 bases between them. The CDR3 sequence is CASSLRRDTEAFF. CDR3 bases: TGTGCCAGCAGCTTGAGGCGGGACACTGAAGCTTTCTTT.

The chain links TRBV12-3 or TRBV12-4 to TRBJ1-2, with D maybe TRBD1 (5 bases). CDR3 length: 13 residues. V lost 3 bases, J lost 7 bases, and 12 bases lay in between. This CDR3 reads CASSLLGARGYTF. CDR3 sequence (DNA): TGTGCCAGCAGTTTGTTAGGGGCGCGTGGCTACACCTTC.

V and J are TRBV5-1 and TRBJ2-1; TRBD1 agrees at 9 bases. Germline assignment: CDR1 SGHRS and CDR2 YFSETQ. V shed 4 bases and J 9 bases; nucleotides not matched to a gene: 5. This CDR3 region has 13 residues. The CDR3 is CASSRDRDSEQFF. The CDR3 DNA reads TGCGCCAGCAGCCGGGACAGGGACAGTGAGCAGTTCTTC.

The rearrangement joins TRBV4-2 to TRBJ1-3, with TRBD1 matching 7 bases. CDR3 length: 18 residues. Germline-derived CDR1 and CDR2 are LGHNA and YNFKEQ. Trimming took 3 bases from V and 0 from J; bases not matched to a gene: 11. This CDR3 reads CASSQGQGDSGSGNTIYF. The CDR3 DNA is TGTGCCAGCAGCCAGGGTCAGGGGGACAGTGGCTCTGGAAACACCATATATTTT.

This clone occurred once. The rearrangement links TRBV5-5 to TRBJ2-5, with 11 bases lining up with TRBD2. Germline V lookup: CDR1 SGHKS, CDR2 YYEKEE (reference sequence). The CDR3 has 14 amino acids. V dropped 5 bases and J dropped 4; count of bases not matched to a gene: 4. DNA for the CDR3: TGTGCCAGCAGTCCCGGGACTAGCGGAGAGACCCAGTACTTC. As protein: CASSPGTSGETQYF. Using reference TRBV5-5 and TRBJ2-5 for the parts outside the CDR3, the full variable domain is DAGVTQSPTHLIKTRGQQVTLRCSPISGHKSVSWYQQVLGQGPQFIFQYYEKEERGRGNFPDRFSARQFPNYSSELNVNALLLGDSALYLCASSPGTSGETQYFGPGTRLLVL.

The V and J genes are TRBV19 and TRBJ1-1; D uncertain. The V gene's germline CDR1 is LNHDA and CDR2 SQIVND (reference sequence). The CDR3 has 12 amino acids. The ends were cut back, 1 base at V and 11 bases at J, with 11 bases in the middle. The CDR3 bases are TGTGCCAGTAGTATAGGAAGCAGGAGGGCTTTCTTT. This sequence encodes CASSIGSRRAFF. The full variable domain, rest sourced from reference TRBV19 and TRBJ1-1, is DGGITQSPKYLFRKEGQNVTLSCEQNLNHDAMYWYRQDPGQGLRLIYYSQIVNDFQKGDIAEGYSVSREKKESFPLTVTSAQKNPTAFYLCASSIGSRRAFFGQGTRLTVV.

The rearrangement uses TRBV5-6 and TRBJ2-2, with D unresolved. V lost 0 bases to trimming and J lost 1 base, with 16 bases between them. Germline lookup yields CDR1 SGHDT and CDR2 YYEEEE. This CDR3 region has 18 residues. In DNA, the CDR3 is TGTGCCAGCAGCTTGGTTAAACTCGGGTTAAAGAACACCGGGGAGCTGTTTTTT. Its protein is CASSLVKLGLKNTGELFF.

The chain has TRBV6-1 and TRBJ2-1; TRBD2 might be the D (6 bases). The CDR3 is made up of 14 amino acids. Deletions cut 2 bases from V and 7 bases from J, with 12 bases between. Germline CDR1 is MNHNS and CDR2 is SASEGT. Here the CDR3 DNA reads TGTGCCAGCAGTGAAATGGAGGGACTGAATGAGCAGTTCTTC. Translation: CASSEMEGLNEQFF.

With respect to this clone: Other DNA sequences in this specimen translate into the identical CDR3. The V gene is TRBV19, the J gene TRBJ1-2; 7 bases match TRBD1. The V and J ends lost 7 bases and 7 bases, in that order; junction bases with no gene match: 6. CDR1 and CDR2 from the germline V gene are LNHDA and SQIVND (reference sequence). This CDR3 has 12 residues. The CDR3 protein is CASTWTGGGYTF. The CDR3 nucleotides are TGTGCCAGTACCTGGACAGGAGGTGGCTACACCTTC.

This chain links TRBV12-5 with TRBJ2-2, with D possibly TRBD1 on 5 matching bases. Germline loops: CDR1 LGHNT, CDR2 FRNRAP. The length of the CDR3 is 15 residues. Trimming removed 3 bases at V and 4 bases at J, with 12 bases between. Here the CDR3 reads CASGFVQGGTGELFF. CDR3 sequence (DNA): TGTGCTAGTGGTTTCGTCCAGGGCGGCACCGGGGAGCTGTTTTTT.

V usage is TRBV30 and J usage is TRBJ1-4; the match to TRBD1 covers 10 bases. Per the germline V gene, CDR1 is GTSNPN and CDR2 is SVGIG (reference sequence). The V and J ends lost 2 bases and 8 bases, in that order; junction bases with no gene match: 5. This CDR3 is 14 amino acids long. The CDR3 reads CAWSTGQGEEKLFF. The CDR3 DNA reads as TGTGCCTGGAGTACCGGACAGGGGGAAGAAAAACTGTTTTTT. Looking up the rest from reference TRBV30 and TRBJ1-4 gives the full variable domain: SQTIHQWPATLVQPVGSPLSLECTVEGTSNPNLYWYRQAAGRGLQLLFYSVGIGQISSEVPQNLSASRPQDRQFILSSKKLLLSDSGFYLCAWSTGQGEEKLFFGSGTQLSVL.

This CDR3 reads CASSQVTSRASTDTQYF. CDR3 DNA sequence: TGCGCCAGCAGCCAAGTAACATCGCGGGCCAGCACAGATACGCAGTATTTT. The chain links TRBV4-3 to TRBJ2-3; D may be TRBD2 (5 bases). The CDR3 runs 17 residues. The V end was cut by 1 base, the J end by 0 bases, with 14 bases between. Germline V CDR1 and CDR2: LGHNA, YSLEER.